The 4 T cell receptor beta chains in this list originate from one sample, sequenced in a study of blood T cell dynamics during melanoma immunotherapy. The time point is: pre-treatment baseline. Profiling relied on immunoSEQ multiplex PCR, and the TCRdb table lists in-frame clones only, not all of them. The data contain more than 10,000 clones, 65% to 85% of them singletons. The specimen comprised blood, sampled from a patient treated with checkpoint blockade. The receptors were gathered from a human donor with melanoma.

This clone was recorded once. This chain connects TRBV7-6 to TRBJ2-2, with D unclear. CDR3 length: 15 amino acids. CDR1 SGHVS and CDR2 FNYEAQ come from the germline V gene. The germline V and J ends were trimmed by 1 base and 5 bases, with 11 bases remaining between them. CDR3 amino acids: CASSLVDLTTGELFF. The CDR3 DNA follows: TGTGCCAGCAGCTTAGTAGACTTAACAACCGGGGAGCTGTTTTTT.

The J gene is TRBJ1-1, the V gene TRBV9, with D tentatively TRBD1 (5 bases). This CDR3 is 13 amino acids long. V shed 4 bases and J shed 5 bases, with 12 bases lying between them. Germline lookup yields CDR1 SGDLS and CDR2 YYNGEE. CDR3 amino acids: CASSPGTGTEAFF. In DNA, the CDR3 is TGTGCCAGCAGCCCTGGGACGGGGACTGAAGCTTTCTTT.

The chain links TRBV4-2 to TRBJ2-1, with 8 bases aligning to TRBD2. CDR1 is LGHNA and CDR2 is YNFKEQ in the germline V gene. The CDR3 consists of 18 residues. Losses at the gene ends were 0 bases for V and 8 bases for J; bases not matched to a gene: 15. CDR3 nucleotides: TGTGCCAGCAGCCAAGATCCGGGTCCGGCCGGGAGGGTGGATGAGCAGTTCTTC. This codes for CASSQDPGPAGRVDEQFF.

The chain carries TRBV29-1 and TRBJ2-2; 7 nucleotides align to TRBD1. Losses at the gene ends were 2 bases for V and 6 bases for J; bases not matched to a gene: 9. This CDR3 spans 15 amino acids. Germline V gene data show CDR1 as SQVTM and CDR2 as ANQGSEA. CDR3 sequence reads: CSVERRGGAPGELFF. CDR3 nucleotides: TGCAGCGTTGAAAGGAGAGGGGGCGCCCCCGGGGAGCTGTTTTTT.